This paragraph covers one TCR beta chain sequence. No antigen is known for it. No much larger clonotype is one base removed from it; base qualities were not supplied. The data were obtained in a study of blood T cell repertoires in COVID-19 (TCRdb year 2020). Study-wide context: The collaborator samples originated in the United States, Italy and Spain and spanned the acute and convalescent phases of COVID-19. The material from the prospective study consisted of cDNA or gDNA derived from T cells, B-cell-depleted T cells, or PBMCs. Deeply sampled blood TCRbeta repertoires from subjects exposed to, actively infected with, or recovered from COVID-19 were included in the dataset. The repertoires were made available in a free public database intended to serve as a resource for research on the immune response to SARS-CoV-2. Samples came from the ongoing ImmuneRACE study (first 160 participants) plus 1,254 subjects from 6 global collaborators. Nearly every sample came with metadata listing a de-identified subject ID, COVID-19 status, age in years and sex. HLA class I and class II types, where available, came from metadata supplied by the sample provider rather than from assay-based typing.

In the prospective study, participants were 18 to 89 years old, resided in about two dozen geographic areas of the United States, and were enrolled through a virtual design. In the prospective study, cohorts were assigned on the basis of participant-reported clinical history obtained from a screening survey and a study questionnaire. Recovered participants in ImmuneRACE Cohort 3 were defined by two consecutive negative NP/OP PCR tests, clearance by a healthcare professional, or resolution of symptoms. In the prospective study, mobile phlebotomists collected whole blood, serum and a nasopharyngeal or oropharyngeal swab from each participant. Over an approximately 2-month period, participants in the prospective study had the option of providing additional blood draws and questionnaires. Prospective study blood samples were shipped either frozen or at room temperature before DNA extraction. TCRbeta CDR3 regions were amplified from genomic DNA by means of the immunoSEQ Assay, a bias-controlled multiplex PCR. As for the original processing: Nucleated cell counts per sample were estimated from amplification of reference gene primers within the assay. To quantify the absolute abundance of each unique TCRbeta CDR3 rearrangement, sequence reads were collapsed and filtered. Productive Simpson clonality was computed per sample as the square root of Simpson's diversity index over productive rearrangements. As stored in TCRdb, this immuneACCESS dataset retains in-frame rearrangements with V and J assigned. A fraction of the clones does not appear; measured against another copy, unresolved V genes explain less than half of the discrepancy, and the remainder lacks a known reason. D and trimming come from the DNA, and the V and J calls and clone size come from that table. The sample table lists around 310,000 clones, approximately 91% of them with a count of one. The ten largest clones represent over 8% of the sample.

V loses 1 base of germline sequence and J loses 0 bases, and the interval between the two ends is 13 bases. From cysteine to phenylalanine, the CDR3 is 18 amino acids long. The DNA shown is the 54-base CDR3, in frame from base 1. From a lookup of the germline V gene (reference sequence), CDR1 and CDR2 are MNHEY and SMNVEV. The paper as a whole reports these results and caveats: Clinical and demographic metadata were provided uncurated, with the amount varying by source and participant.

Sequencing input: PBMCs or T cells enriched from blood (not recorded which). The sequence was obtained from a woman between 35 and 50 years old who had recovered from COVID-19. The chain joins TRBV27 to TRBJ1-6, with the D gene not clear enough to name. The bases read TGTGCCAGCAGTTTATTGTGGGAGGAGAGCTCCTATAATTCACCCCTCCACTTT. Translated, this is CASSLLWEESSYNSPLHF.